Here is one TCR beta chain with its context. Per the germline V gene, CDR1 is SGHVS and CDR2 is FQNEAQ. The CDR3 spans 13 residues. V gave up 3 bases and J gave up 2 bases, with 8 bases separating them. These data originate in a study of shared clonotypes between healthy human individuals. Profiling relied on immunoSEQ multiplex PCR, and the TCRdb table lists in-frame clones only, not all of them. Here the sample spans about 2.3 million clones, more than 85% being singletons. The sample comprised naive CD4+ T cells from PBMCs. Documented subset: CD45RA+ positively selected. The gene calls are TRBV7-8 and TRBJ2-7; D uncertain. The receptor was derived from a man between 18 and 29 years old in good health. Some clones in this sample may be carry-over from other donors' samples. CDR3 DNA: TGTGCCAGCAGCTTCCCGGGCCCCTACGAGCAGTACTTC. It specifies CASSFPGPYEQYF.